This paragraph covers one T cell receptor beta chain sequence. Its target is not known. The CDR3 has 13 residues. V lost 8 bases and J 4 bases, leaving 11 bases between the germline ends. The authors ran a second PCR of about 7 to 11 cycles using a sample-barcoded 5' primer and a J-beta primer mix. A single record per CDR3 protein comes from TCRdb applying MiXCR to the 5' RACE reads. The repertoire consists of approximately 810,000 distinct CDR3 sequences, with around 34% occurring once and the leading ten covering over 10%. The data were obtained in a study of blood T cells in healthy people across ages. Broader study findings: In long-lived donors, naive CD4+ cell counts and diversity exceeded those of aged donors. Any conclusive comparison of naive versus antigen-experienced cells was prevented by using unsorted PBMCs. It was not known whether donors were CMV positive (a possible confounder of expanded clonotype changes).

The source material was blood. The chain couples TRBV12-3 or TRBV12-4 to TRBJ2-2; a possible D gene is TRBD2 (5 bases). The receptor comes from a man between 18 and 29 years old in good health. Written as DNA, the CDR3 is TGTGCCAGCGGAGGCTCCCCCACCGGGGAGCTGTTTTTT. It specifies CASGGSPTGELFF.